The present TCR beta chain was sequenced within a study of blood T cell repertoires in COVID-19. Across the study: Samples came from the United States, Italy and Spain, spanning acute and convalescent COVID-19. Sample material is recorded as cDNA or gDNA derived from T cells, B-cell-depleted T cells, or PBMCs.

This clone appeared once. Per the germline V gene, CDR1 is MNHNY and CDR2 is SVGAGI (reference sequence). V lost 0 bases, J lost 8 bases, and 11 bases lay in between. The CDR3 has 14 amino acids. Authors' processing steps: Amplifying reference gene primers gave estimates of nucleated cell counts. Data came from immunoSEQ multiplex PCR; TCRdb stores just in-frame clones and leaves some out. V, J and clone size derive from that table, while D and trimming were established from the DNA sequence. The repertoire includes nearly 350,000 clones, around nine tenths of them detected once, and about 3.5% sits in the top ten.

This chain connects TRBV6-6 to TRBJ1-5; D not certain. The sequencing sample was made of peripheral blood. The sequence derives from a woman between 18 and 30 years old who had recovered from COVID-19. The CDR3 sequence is CASSYSRRVEPQHF. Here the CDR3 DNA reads TGTGCCAGCAGTTACTCGAGACGGGTAGAGCCCCAGCATTTT.